The 27 T cell receptor beta chains below come from one sample, sequenced in a study of T cells in Graves' hyperthyroidism and ophthalmopathy. Amplified TCR beta CDR3 regions came from RNA transcripts. First-round RT-PCR of the TCR CDR3 relied on the HTBI primer set. Via MiXCR, TCRdb re-called the multiplex PCR reads, giving one row per CDR3 protein. The top ten clones hold just over 55% of a sample with under 350,000 distinct CDR3 sequences, approximately 15% of them seen once. Sequencing input: blood. The source of these receptors is an older woman with Graves' ophthalmopathy.

A few counts support this clonotype. The rearrangement links TRBV4-3 to TRBJ2-7, with D perhaps matching TRBD2 (6 bases). V lost 0 bases, J lost 1 base, and 13 bases lay in between. Germline CDR1 and CDR2: LGHNA and YSLEER. This CDR3 contains 16 residues. CDR3 nucleotides: TGCGCCAGCAGCCAAGAACCGGGACTTCATTCCTACGAGCAGTACTTC. It encodes CASSQEPGLHSYEQYF.

The table lists this clonotype with a few counts. The chain combines TRBV15 with TRBJ2-7; TRBD2 might be the D (5 bases). The CDR3 has 14 amino acids. Deletions cut 0 bases from V and 2 bases from J, with 8 bases between. CDR1 is LNHNV and CDR2 is YYDKDF in the germline V gene (reference sequence). The CDR3 nucleotides read TGTGCCACCAGCAGAGATGACGGGGCCTACGAGCAGTACTTC. Protein: CATSRDDGAYEQYF.

This clonotype was picked up one time. This chain links TRBV28 with TRBJ2-7; D is possibly TRBD2 (6 bases). The CDR3 is made up of 11 amino acids. Deletions cut 5 bases from V and 6 bases from J, with 8 bases between. Germline CDR1 MDHEN, CDR2 SYDVKM. CDR3 in amino acids: CASSLTSEQYF. The CDR3, as DNA: TGTGCCAGCAGTCTGACTAGCGAGCAGTACTTC.

The chain is built from TRBV4-2 and TRBJ2-7, with 8 bases fitting TRBD1. The germline V gene has CDR1 LGHNA and CDR2 YNFKEQ. V lost 4 bases and J lost 2; bases outside the gene matches: 10. CDR3 length: 16 residues. The CDR3 bases are TGTGCCAGCAGCCGAGATCCGGGACAGGCAACCTACGAGCAGTACTTC. Protein product: CASSRDPGQATYEQYF.

In its sample, this clonotype was seen many times. This chain uses TRBV6-1 with TRBJ1-5; 7 nucleotides line up with TRBD1. The CDR3 has 12 amino acids. V lost 10 bases, J lost 7 bases, and 7 bases stayed unmatched. Germline V lookup: CDR1 MNHNS, CDR2 SASEGT. CDR3 amino acids: CATGGAGQPQHF. The CDR3 coding sequence is TGTGCCACAGGGGGGGCGGGACAGCCCCAGCATTTT.

V gene TRBV12-3 or TRBV12-4 combines with J gene TRBJ2-2, with 12 positions matching TRBD1. V lost 6 bases and J lost 7; bases outside the gene matches: 6. There are 15 residues in the CDR3. CDR3 sequence reads: CASSPGQGADGELFF. The CDR3 DNA reads as TGTGCCAGCAGCCCGGGACAGGGGGCTGACGGGGAGCTGTTTTTT.

V and J are TRBV7-7 and TRBJ2-2, with 8 bases fitting TRBD2. V shed 5 bases and J 12 bases; nucleotides not matched to a gene: 8. The CDR3 consists of 13 residues. Germline CDR1 reads SSHAT; CDR2 reads FNYEAQ (reference sequence). CDR3 region: CASSPRREGQLFF. The CDR3 DNA follows: TGTGCCAGCAGCCCCCGCCGGGAGGGGCAGCTGTTTTTT.

The table lists this clonotype with many counts. V usage is TRBV11-2 and J usage is TRBJ2-1, with TRBD2 matching over 7 bases. Losses at the gene ends were 2 bases for V and 9 bases for J; bases not matched to a gene: 7. The CDR3 contains 14 residues. Germline V CDR1 and CDR2: SGHAT, FQNNGV. CDR3: CASSLLAGGGEQFF. Here the CDR3 DNA reads TGTGCCAGCAGCTTATTAGCGGGTGGGGGTGAGCAGTTCTTC.

Ten or more counts support this clonotype. V is TRBV6-5 and J is TRBJ1-2; weak D call: TRBD1 (5 bases). Germline CDR1 reads MNHEY; CDR2 reads SVGAGI. Trimming took 4 bases from V and 6 from J, leaving 21 bases between them. The CDR3 length is 16 residues. CDR3 residues: CASSSLSGGDRDGYTF. The CDR3 nucleotides read TGTGCCAGCAGTTCCCTCTCGGGAGGGGATCGGGATGGCTACACCTTC.

The chain carries TRBV7-2 and TRBJ2-1; 8 bases are a match to TRBD1. CDR3 length: 15 amino acids. Per germline, CDR1 SGHTA and CDR2 FQGNSA. The trim removed 5 bases at V and 4 bases at J, leaving 7 bases unmatched. The DNA for the CDR3 is TGTGCCAGCAGCCAACCGACAGGGGCTTACAATGAGCAGTTCTTC. Protein: CASSQPTGAYNEQFF.

Ten or more counts support this clonotype. The rearrangement links TRBV7-9 to TRBJ2-3, with no clear D. Per germline, CDR1 SEHNR and CDR2 FQNEAQ (reference sequence). The V end lost 5 bases, the J end lost 4 bases, and 10 bases lay between the germline ends. CDR3 length equals 13 residues. CDR3 loop: CASSPGRADTQYF. The CDR3, as DNA: TGTGCCAGCAGCCCAGGACGGGCAGATACGCAGTATTTT.

In its sample, this clonotype was seen a few times. This chain joins TRBV29-1 and TRBJ2-7, with D unclear. V was shortened by 0 bases and J by 8 bases, with 8 bases between the two germline ends. The CDR3 is 11 amino acids. Germline lookup yields CDR1 SQVTM and CDR2 ANQGSEA. CDR3 in amino acids: CSVEDQGKQYF. DNA of the CDR3: TGCAGCGTTGAAGATCAAGGGAAGCAGTACTTC.

This clonotype was seen many times. The genes are TRBV27 and TRBJ2-1; 8 bases are a match to TRBD1. Trimming removed 7 bases from V and 4 bases from J; junction bases left unmatched: 9. CDR3 length: 15 residues. Germline lookup yields CDR1 MNHEY and CDR2 SMNVEV (reference sequence). The CDR3 DNA reads TGTGCCAGCAATCAGGGGGCTACACTATACAATGAGCAGTTCTTC. Residues: CASNQGATLYNEQFF.

This clonotype was seen only a few times. The chain recombines TRBV5-1 with TRBJ2-1; 12 bases map to TRBD2. This CDR3 has 16 amino acids. V lost 8 bases and J lost 4; bases outside the gene matches: 10. Germline V gene data show CDR1 as SGHRS and CDR2 as YFSETQ. CDR3 in DNA: TGCGCCAGTGTCCGGACTAGCGGGGACCCTTACAATGAGCAGTTCTTC. Amino acid sequence: CASVRTSGDPYNEQFF.

This clonotype has ten or more counts. The J gene is TRBJ2-2, the V gene TRBV12-3 or TRBV12-4; possible D gene TRBD2, 5 bases. V dropped 2 bases and J dropped 7 bases, with 11 bases sitting between them. The CDR3 length is 14 residues. The CDR3 loop reads CASSLLAGIGELFF. The CDR3 nucleotides read TGTGCCAGCAGTTTACTAGCCGGTATCGGGGAGCTGTTTTTT.

This clonotype was counted at least ten times. The chain recombines TRBV6-1 with TRBJ2-3; D is ambiguous. V lost 7 bases and J lost 1, with 9 bases in between. CDR3 size: 13 residues. Germline loops: CDR1 MNHNS, CDR2 SASEGT. CDR3 residues: CASTEKGTDTQYF. In DNA, the CDR3 is TGTGCCAGCACCGAAAAAGGCACAGATACGCAGTATTTT.

The chain is built from TRBV11-2 and TRBJ2-1; TRBD1 agrees at 7 bases. V lost 2 bases to trimming and J lost 0 bases; unmatched junction nucleotides: 16. From germline, CDR1 is SGHAT and CDR2 FQNNGV. This CDR3 is 20 amino acids long. The CDR3 nucleotides read TGTGCCAGCAGCTTATTAGGGGGCTCTAACAGGAGAAGCTCCTACAATGAGCAGTTCTTC. This encodes CASSLLGGSNRRSSYNEQFF.

V gene TRBV6-1 combines with J gene TRBJ2-7, with D maybe TRBD2 (6 bases). The CDR3 has 13 residues. The germline CDR1 and CDR2 sequences are MNHNS and SASEGT. The germline V and J ends were trimmed by 6 bases and 2 bases, with 11 bases remaining between them. The CDR3 is CASSDGGTYEQYF. As DNA, the CDR3 is TGTGCCAGCAGCGACGGGGGTACCTACGAGCAGTACTTC.

The chain uses TRBV5-1 and TRBJ1-2, with a weak D call TRBD1 (6 bases). V gave up 7 bases and J gave up 0 bases, with 16 bases separating them. This CDR3 spans 15 amino acids. Germline V gene lookup returns CDR1 SGHRS and CDR2 YFSETQ. CDR3: CASGGQGQTNYGYTF. The CDR3 region has the DNA TGCGCCAGCGGGGGGCAGGGCCAAACTAACTATGGCTACACCTTC.

The rearrangement joins TRBV9 to TRBJ2-7; D perhaps matches TRBD1 (6 bases). This CDR3 comprises 15 residues. Germline values: CDR1 SGDLS, CDR2 YYNGEE. Between the trimmed V and J ends, which lost 3 bases and 5 bases, there was a span of 18 bases. Written as DNA, the CDR3 is TGTGCCAGCAGCGCCCAGGGGCCGGCTGGAAACGAGCAGTACTTC. It encodes CASSAQGPAGNEQYF.

This chain joins TRBV10-3 and TRBJ1-2, with 7 positions matching TRBD1. V lost 2 bases to trimming and J lost 6 bases; unmatched junction nucleotides: 12. Looked up from germline, CDR1 is ENHRY and CDR2 is SYGVKD. The CDR3 has 16 amino acids. The CDR3 sequence is CAISEAISTGNDGYTF. Here the CDR3 DNA reads TGTGCCATCAGTGAGGCTATATCGACAGGGAATGATGGCTACACCTTC.

This clonotype was picked up many times. The chain uses TRBV6-1 and TRBJ2-2; 10 nucleotides line up with TRBD2. Trimming took 7 bases from V and 3 from J; bases not matched to a gene: 5. CDR3 size: 15 residues. The germline gives CDR1 MNHNS, CDR2 SASEGT. Here the CDR3 reads CASIPSGGYTGELFF. The CDR3 nucleotides are TGTGCCAGCATCCCTAGCGGGGGTTACACCGGGGAGCTGTTTTTT.

The chain has TRBV20-1 and TRBJ2-2; 10 positions agree with TRBD1. The CDR3 covers 16 residues. Germline V CDR1 and CDR2: DFQATT, SNEGSKA (reference sequence). V was pared by 5 bases and J by 6 bases, with 12 bases of the junction left unmatched. The CDR3 region is CSAGVEGTGDSGELFF. The CDR3 nucleotides read TGCAGTGCTGGAGTGGAAGGGACAGGGGATTCCGGGGAGCTGTTTTTT.

This clonotype has more than one count but fewer than ten. The chain uses TRBV29-1 and TRBJ2-5; tentatively, D is TRBD1 (5 bases). The CDR3 loop spans 14 amino acids. Trimming took off 5 bases at V and 2 bases at J, with 15 bases between the two ends. The germline V gene encodes CDR1 SQVTM and CDR2 ANQGSEA. CDR3 nucleotides: TGCAGCGTTTCAAGGTGGGGCCAGCAAGAGACCCAGTACTTC. It codes for CSVSRWGQQETQYF.

This clonotype occurred many times. The rearrangement links TRBV4-2 to TRBJ2-3; 8 nucleotides line up with TRBD2. Germline CDR1 reads LGHNA; CDR2 reads YNFKEQ. V was clipped by 5 bases and J by 3 bases; unmatched bases: 4. This CDR3 region has 14 residues. The CDR3 DNA follows: TGTGCCAGCAGCAATAGCGGGAAGACAGATACGCAGTATTTT. Its protein product is CASSNSGKTDTQYF.

This clonotype was detected only a few times. The chain is built from TRBV6-2 or TRBV6-3 and TRBJ1-5, with a possible D match to TRBD1 (5 bases). The germline V gene has CDR1 MNHEY and CDR2 SVGEGT. V lost 4 bases, J lost 3 bases, and 16 bases lay in between. The CDR3 is 16 amino acids. CDR3 nucleotide sequence: TGTGCCAGCAGTTCACGCACAACGGGACTCAATCAGCCCCAGCATTTT. Its translation: CASSSRTTGLNQPQHF.

The chain carries TRBV24-1 and TRBJ2-7; D might be TRBD1 (6 bases). The J call may be wrong; the DNA end is better matched by TRBJ2-1. Germline CDR1 and CDR2: KGHDR and SFDVKD. This CDR3 comprises 14 residues. The CDR3 is CATSDSGRGYEQFF. CDR3 nucleotides: TGTGCCACCAGTGACTCTGGCAGGGGATACGAGCAGTTCTTC.